This TCR beta chain stems from a study of beta chain features in type 1 diabetes. Of the isolated RNA, all was reverse transcribed, and so the sequenced material was expressed TCRB transcripts. Generated by immunoSEQ multiplex PCR, the TCRdb table keeps only in-frame clones and is missing some. The table has 300,000 to 400,000 clones, 9.3% seen once; the top ten hold roughly 0.99%. One heparinised draw, averaging around 0.12 L, was taken per donor. Purity above 95% was achieved in all sorted populations. This CDR3 is built from 15 residues. V was clipped by 0 bases and J by 8 bases, with 11 bases between them. Germline V CDR1 and CDR2: SGHDN, FVKESK. General observations from the study: In every one of the four CD4+ subsets, TCRB CDR3s were moderately but significantly shorter in Type 1 diabetes patients. The question left open here concerned HLA type influencing TCRB rearrangement. A potential PCR bias toward shorter templates would be equal in patient and control samples.

This clone came up a few times. Its matching antigen is unknown. Sequenced material: central memory CD4+ T cells from blood. The J gene is TRBJ1-6, the V gene TRBV14; the D is unclear. The receptor's source is a man younger than 40 with type 1 diabetes. The CDR3 region is CASSQDRSWDSPLHF. In DNA form, the CDR3 reads TGTGCCAGCAGCCAAGATCGGAGTTGGGATTCACCCCTCCACTTT.